This T cell receptor (beta chain) was found in a study of naive and memory T cell subsets. The study's findings and limits: A few larger clonotypes appeared in naive repertoires, especially CD8, possibly memory cells re-expressing CD45RA.

Looked up from germline, CDR1 is MDHEN and CDR2 is SYDVKM. CDR3 length equals 14 residues. Between the trimmed V and J ends, which lost 5 bases and 2 bases, there was a span of 10 bases. The sample holds a few counts of this clonotype. Its antigen is unidentified. Both TRBC1 and TRBC2 were covered by a beta constant-region primer of two equimolar oligonucleotides. The ligated cDNA underwent four PCR rounds using SP2 and nested alpha and beta constant-region primers. TCRdb used MiXCR to reprocess the UMI-ligation and nested PCR reads, holding one entry per CDR3 protein. This sample has more than 120,000 distinct CDR3 sequences, with approximately 18% found just once.

The specimen sequenced was naive CD8+ T cells from blood. This chain uses TRBV28 with TRBJ1-5; possible D gene TRBD1, 5 bases. The clonotype comes from a human donor in good health. In DNA, the CDR3 is TGTGCCAGCAGTATTTTCAGGGGCAATCAGCCCCAGCATTTT. Its translation is CASSIFRGNQPQHF.